This paragraph reports one TCR beta chain. Its antigen is not identified. TCRdb processed the reads anew with MiXCR; each CDR3 protein has one entry. The sample has some 600,000 distinct CDR3 sequences, roughly a quarter seen once. The sample is drawn from a study of T cell repertoires in cytomegalovirus infection. Study in general: Based on public TCR beta signatures, there were indications of CMV infection and of a matching HLA type. Overall study results and limits: Clonotype analysis showed dominance of the ex vivo response by HLA-C-restricted CMV-specific TCR beta clonotypes.

The germline V gene encodes CDR1 SGHTA and CDR2 FQGNSA. This CDR3 is 14 amino acids long. The V gene lost 5 bases and the J gene lost 8 bases, with 16 bases spanning the gap. This clonotype was sampled from a human donor in good health (CMV status not recorded). Some clones in this sample may be carry-over from other donors' samples. Sequencing input: CD8+ T cells from PBMCs. The rearrangement joins TRBV7-2 to TRBJ2-1; no firm D call. The CDR3 region has the DNA TGTGCCAGCAGCCTTCGACCCGGTATCGATGAGCAGTTCTTC. Its protein product is CASSLRPGIDEQFF.